Each of the 17 T cell receptor beta chains below was sequenced from the same sample in a study of shared T cell receptors in the human thymus. Sequenced by immunoSEQ multiplex PCR; TCRdb stores in-frame clones only, minus some. The sample lists about 660,000 clones, more than 75% occurring once. A further study also used this sample, focusing on human thymus T cells.

Sample: thymocytes. The receptors shown here come from a boy less than two years old with a congenital heart defect.

The chain is built from TRBV7-2 and TRBJ2-7; D not resolved. Trimming removed 1 base from V and 5 bases from J, with 6 bases in between. The length of the CDR3 is 12 residues. Germline V gene sequence: CDR1 SGHTA, CDR2 FQGNSA. CDR3 loop: CASSLGGHEQYF. For the CDR3, the DNA is TGTGCCAGCAGCTTAGGCGGTCACGAGCAGTACTTC.

The gene calls are TRBV20-1 and TRBJ2-5; D may be TRBD2 (5 bases). V was cut by 5 bases and J by 6 bases, with 10 bases left in between. Looked up from germline, CDR1 is DFQATT and CDR2 is SNEGSKA (reference sequence). There are 11 residues in the CDR3. The CDR3 region is CSACGSQTQYF. As DNA, the CDR3 is TGCAGTGCTTGCGGGTCACAGACCCAGTACTTC.

V and J are TRBV18 and TRBJ2-5; D possibly corresponds to TRBD2 (6 bases). The germline V gene encodes CDR1 KGHSH and CDR2 LQKENI. Trimming left V 2 bases short and J 7 bases short, with 11 bases between. This CDR3 contains 13 residues. The CDR3 DNA is TGTGCCAGCTCACCATCGGGGGATGGGACCCAGTACTTC. Amino acid sequence: CASSPSGDGTQYF. The full variable domain, with the rest looked up from reference TRBV18 and TRBJ2-5, is NAGVMQNPRHLVRRRGQEARLRCSPMKGHSHVYWYRQLPEEGLKFMVYLQKENIIDESGMPKERFSAEFPKEGPSILRIQQVVRGDSAAYFCASSPSGDGTQYFGPGTRLLVL.

The chain has TRBV19 and TRBJ2-6, with TRBD2 as a possible D gene (5 bases). Trimming removed 7 bases at V and 1 base at J, with 5 bases between. The CDR3 runs 13 residues. CDR1 and CDR2 from the germline V gene are LNHDA and SQIVND (reference sequence). DNA for the CDR3: TGTGCCAGTACGGGATCTGGGGCCAACGTCCTGACTTTC. Translation: CASTGSGANVLTF. Drawing the rest from reference TRBV19 and TRBJ2-6, the complete variable domain is DGGITQSPKYLFRKEGQNVTLSCEQNLNHDAMYWYRQDPGQGLRLIYYSQIVNDFQKGDIAEGYSVSREKKESFPLTVTSAQKNPTAFYLCASTGSGANVLTFGAGSRLTVL.

The J gene is TRBJ2-7, the V gene TRBV9; D not certain. Germline V lookup: CDR1 SGDLS, CDR2 YYNGEE. The CDR3 length is 16 residues. V gave up 4 bases and J gave up 0 bases, with 17 bases separating them. The CDR3 coding sequence is TGTGCCAGCAGCCCCCGAGCCGATCCTGGCTCCTACGAGCAGTACTTC. Its protein product is CASSPRADPGSYEQYF.

The rearrangement links TRBV21-1 to TRBJ2-4; the table's TRBD1 call for D was not verified on the DNA. TRBV21-1 is shown as a pseudogene. This CDR3 has 15 residues. The CDR3 loop reads CASSKGTGGGYIQYF. DNA of the CDR3: TGTGCCAGCAGCAAAGGAACAGGGGGGGGATATATTCAGTACTTC.

V is TRBV4-3 and J is TRBJ2-6, with TRBD2 matching over 9 bases. Unmatched junction bases numbered 9, after V lost 0 bases and J lost 0 bases. Germline lookup yields CDR1 LGHNA and CDR2 YSLEER. The CDR3 extends over 20 amino acids. In nucleotides, the CDR3 is TGCGCCAGCAGCCAAGAACCTCCTAGCGGGGCGGACTCTGGGGCCAACGTCCTGACTTTC. Its translation: CASSQEPPSGADSGANVLTF.

The chain couples TRBV2 to TRBJ2-7; maybe TRBD1 (6 bases). The CDR3 extends over 15 amino acids. The germline V and J ends were trimmed by 3 bases and 2 bases, with 14 bases remaining between them. Germline-derived CDR1 and CDR2 are SNHLY and FYNNEI. The CDR3 nucleotides read TGTGCCAGCAGTGAGGGATACAGGGTGACCTACGAGCAGTACTTC. It yields the protein CASSEGYRVTYEQYF.

This rearrangement joins TRBV4-1 to TRBJ1-4, with a tentative D call TRBD1 (6 bases). V shed 1 base and J shed 8 bases, with 23 bases lying between them. Germline V lookup: CDR1 MGHRA, CDR2 YSYEKL. CDR3 length: 18 amino acids. CDR3: CASSQVLTGQGTEEKLFF. CDR3 nucleotides: TGCGCCAGCAGCCAAGTTCTTACGGGTCAGGGGACGGAGGAAAAACTGTTTTTT.

This clone was picked up one time. This chain links TRBV5-1 with TRBJ2-7; tentative D call: TRBD1 (5 bases). The V gene lost 1 base and the J gene lost 5 bases, with 13 bases spanning the gap. The CDR3 length is 14 residues. Germline CDR1 is SGHRS and CDR2 is YFSETQ. The CDR3 reads CASSLQGMVHEQYF. DNA for the CDR3: TGCGCCAGCAGCTTGCAGGGTATGGTTCACGAGCAGTACTTC.

This clone was found a few times. The chain employs TRBV7-2 and TRBJ1-2; no reliable D call. The ends were cut back, 5 bases at V and 4 bases at J, with 14 bases in the middle. This CDR3 has 14 amino acids. Per the germline V gene, CDR1 is SGHTA and CDR2 is FQGNSA. The chain's CDR3 is CASSLKSAVYGYTF. The CDR3 DNA sequence: TGTGCCAGCAGCCTAAAGAGCGCAGTCTATGGCTACACCTTC. The complete variable domain, with remaining parts taken from reference TRBV7-2 and TRBJ1-2, reads GAGVSQSPSNKVTEKGKDVELRCDPISGHTALYWYRQSLGQGLEFLIYFQGNSAPDKSGLPSDRFSAERTGGSVSTLTIQRTQQEDSAVYLCASSLKSAVYGYTFGSGTRLTVV.

The chain employs TRBV5-1 and TRBJ2-1; D unclear. Germline V lookup: CDR1 SGHRS, CDR2 YFSETQ. The V gene lost 0 bases and the J gene lost 6 bases, with 7 bases spanning the gap. The CDR3 totals 13 residues. The CDR3 loop reads CASSLDLRNEQFF. CDR3 DNA sequence: TGCGCCAGCAGCTTGGATCTCCGCAATGAGCAGTTCTTC.

The chain links TRBV7-9 to TRBJ2-7; 9 nucleotides match TRBD2. Trimming removed 5 bases from V and 2 bases from J; junction bases left unmatched: 10. Germline CDR1 is SEHNR and CDR2 is FQNEAQ (reference sequence). The CDR3 contains 16 residues. CDR3 in amino acids: CASSLPGREGTYEQYF. The CDR3, as DNA: TGTGCCAGCAGCCTCCCGGGGCGGGAGGGGACCTACGAGCAGTACTTC.

The chain joins TRBV29-1 to TRBJ2-1, with D maybe TRBD1 (5 bases). Per germline, CDR1 SQVTM and CDR2 ANQGSEA. Trimming left V 4 bases short and J 5 bases short, with 12 bases between. This CDR3 comprises 13 residues. CDR3 in DNA: TGCAGCGTTGGACAGTCAGAGAACAATGAGCAGTTCTTC. Translation gives CSVGQSENNEQFF.

A note on this clone: Other DNA sequences in the sample encode the same CDR3. The rearrangement links TRBV4-3 to TRBJ1-6; D uncertain. The CDR3 runs 15 residues. The germline CDR1 and CDR2 sequences are LGHNA and YSLEER. V was pared by 0 bases and J by 5 bases, with 8 bases between. CDR3: CASSQDRRDNSPLHF. The CDR3 DNA sequence: TGCGCCAGCAGCCAAGATCGGCGGGATAATTCACCCCTCCACTTT.

The V call is TRBV4-3, the J call TRBJ2-5; 7 bases are a match to TRBD1. Germline V lookup: CDR1 LGHNA, CDR2 YSLEER. J was trimmed by 7 bases and V by 4 bases; bases with no gene match: 9. The CDR3 has 14 amino acids. The CDR3 sequence is CASSLDRVEGTQYF. CDR3 nucleotides: TGCGCCAGCAGCCTCGACAGGGTGGAAGGGACCCAGTACTTC.

The chain links TRBV19 to TRBJ1-4, with 7 positions matching TRBD1. Germline CDR1 and CDR2: LNHDA and SQIVND (reference sequence). CDR3 length: 16 amino acids. The ends lost 6 bases at V and 8 bases at J; junction bases unmatched: 15. CDR3 sequence reads: CASSTKRGPAVEKLFF. CDR3 DNA sequence: TGTGCCAGTAGCACCAAGAGGGGGCCAGCAGTAGAAAAACTGTTTTTT.